Presented here are 3 T cell receptor beta chains from one specimen sequenced in a study of CD8 T cells in Susac syndrome. Random hexamers served to reverse transcribe roughly 0.45 to 1 ug RNA. TCRdb re-analysed the immunoSEQ multiplex PCR reads in MiXCR, keeping a single row per CDR3 protein. The sample lists about 130,000 distinct CDR3 sequences; about 94% were seen once. Sequencing used CD4+ T cells from PBMCs. Receptors originate from a human donor with multiple sclerosis.

A single count supports this clonotype. V is TRBV5-6 and J is TRBJ2-4, with D uncertain. The V end lost 1 base, the J end lost 2 bases, and 7 bases lay between the germline ends. The CDR3 sequence is 14 residues long. CDR1 is SGHDT, CDR2 YYEEEE, per germline. The CDR3 region has the DNA TGTGCCAGCAGCTTGCCAGGTACCAAAAACATTCAGTACTTC. It translates to CASSLPGTKNIQYF. The full variable domain, its missing parts supplied by reference TRBV5-6 and TRBJ2-4, is DAGVTQSPTHLIKTRGQQVTLRCSPKSGHDTVSWYQQALGQGPQFIFQYYEEEERQRGNFPDRFSGHQFPNYSSELNVNALLLGDSALYLCASSLPGTKNIQYFGAGTRLSVL.

The rearrangement links TRBV6-6 to TRBJ1-3, with 8 bases matching TRBD1. Germline V lookup: CDR1 MNHNY, CDR2 SVGAGI (reference sequence). This CDR3 has 15 residues. V lost 6 bases to trimming and J lost 4 bases; unmatched junction nucleotides: 8. CDR3 protein: CASSPGTGKGNTIYF. The CDR3 nucleotides are TGTGCCAGCAGCCCCGGGACAGGAAAAGGAAACACCATATATTTT.

The chain recombines TRBV2 with TRBJ1-2; a possible D gene is TRBD1 (5 bases). Trimming removed 2 bases at V and 4 bases at J, with 11 bases between. The length of the CDR3 is 14 residues. The germline CDR1 and CDR2 sequences are SNHLY and FYNNEI. CDR3 DNA: TGTGCCAGCAGTGAACAGGACAAGAGCTATGGCTACACCTTC. It encodes CASSEQDKSYGYTF.